This T cell receptor (beta chain) is from a study of cytomegalovirus exposure and HLA in healthy donors (dated by TCRdb to 2016 to 2017). Some background on the complete study: According to an earlier analysis of several hundred of the donors, about 190 million T cells yielded roughly 100 million unique TCR beta sequences and roughly 280 Gb of sequence data. The study profiled the T cell repertoires of 666 subjects by immunosequencing and related them to cytomegalovirus serostatus. Typing coverage varied by locus: about 629-630 donors for A, B, C, DRB1 and DQB1; approximately 520 for DQA1; 606 for DPA1; approximately 470 for DPB1. A later genetic analysis used genome-wide SNP genotypes for about three fifths of the 666 donors, treating that subset as a discovery cohort. Around 320 gigabases of sequencing data and 70 million to 100 million unique TCR sequences were included in an early release covering several hundred HLA-typed donors. Class I and class II HLA loci were covered by the typing at four-digit resolution. Because of strong linkage in the cohort, a handful of DR-DQ haplotypes were treated as single units for association and clustering. Among the roughly 400 genotyped donors, around 81% belonged to the genetic ancestry cluster associated with self-reported Caucasian donors. Rather than using new phenotypic data, the later analysis identified candidate immune exposures from TCR beta sequences and from how often those sequences occurred across donors. To predict cytomegalovirus infection status, the study combined high-throughput TCR immunosequencing, statistical association of individual TCRs with disease status, and machine learning. A separate validation cohort of roughly 130 different subjects was used in addition to the roughly 700-subject first cohort. The study aimed to test whether signatures of past pathogen exposure could be identified by cataloging public T cell receptors. On average, 235,054 unique TCR beta nucleotide sequences were sequenced per donor among some 430 genotyped donors of the cohort, with roughly a sixth of those sequences being non-productive. Donor age, sex, ethnicity and CMV serostatus were compiled together with the repertoire data. All discovery cohort repertoires had been generated on a single sequencing platform. An earlier analysis of 587 of the donors applied high-throughput TCR beta sequencing to assess whether each TCR beta V gene segment acted as functional or pseudogenic. A later analysis re-analyzed previously published TCR beta repertoires from roughly 630 donors and added high-resolution HLA genotyping to study TCR occurrence patterns. General conclusions and limits of the study: Correlated functional status among segregating V segments might be attributable to linkage disequilibrium, but an unknown experimental factor could not be ruled out. In a later analysis, most CMV-associated TCR beta chains were found to appear HLA-restricted, with HLA associations seemingly driven largely by CMV exposure. An association between a missense DCLRE1C variant and V-gene and J-gene trimming of TCR beta chains was found in a later genetic analysis and replicated in an independent cohort. This cohort had only TCR beta chains sequenced, and the lack of alpha or paired-chain data limited which features could be detected. A cluster of highly shared sequence variants was judged likely to be a technical artifact of the sequencing pipeline. In a later analysis, 16,951 TCR beta sequences were associated with specific HLA alleles at a false discovery rate of 0.05. In a later genetic analysis, fewer N-insertions in productive TCRs were reported among donors in an Asian-associated ancestry cluster than the 666-donor mean. The earlier analysis of approximately 540 of the donors excluded 15 to 20 rarely observed V segments, including chromosome 9 orphons, because counts were too low. A further reported finding was that TCR beta sequences accurately predicted the HLA-A and HLA-B alleles for most subjects in the first cohort. In a later analysis, the rate of TCR association differed among HLA loci, with DRB1 alleles having the most associated TCRs and HLA-C alleles having the fewest. A total of 164 TCR beta chains were listed by the study as associated with cytomegalovirus. In vitro tests confirmed that a few of the cytomegalovirus-associated TCR beta chains recognize cytomegalovirus antigens. CMV serostatus was the only immune exposure information available for the cohort. The presence/absence analyses assumed that sequencing depth was roughly uniform across donors, and that assumption may not be true. A later analysis found that HLA-associated TCR beta chains were more clonally expanded and had lower generation probabilities than equally common non-associated chains. In an earlier analysis of under 600 of the donors, most TCR beta V segments were observed in productive rearrangements about 87% or about 30% of the time, broadly matching IMGT annotations. Some IMGT-functional V segments, including TRBV6-2 and TRBV6-3, could not be distinguished by the 87-base-pair reads and were therefore excluded. Because some donors lacked HLA typing at each locus, the association tests relied only on the typed subset. It was suggested by the authors that the approach could potentially be generalized to other disease states and immunological phenotypes. Assigning TCR associations to individual alleles was difficult when HLA alleles, especially DR and DQ, strongly co-occurred. Across donors, most TCR sequences were observed very rarely, whereas some public TCRs were present in many individuals. According to a later analysis, parvovirus B19, influenza, CMV and Epstein-Barr virus appeared linked to several top co-occurrence clusters. The classifier was reported to diagnose cytomegalovirus status with high specificity and sensitivity in both the original cohort and the validation cohort.

Concerning this clone: Its recognized antigen is unknown. One base away there is no much larger clone; base qualities are not given.

The cohort was made up of 500 to 850 healthy bone marrow donors. At the time of sampling, all cohort members were nominally healthy, though unrecorded immune exposures were likely present. The donor tested CMV seropositive and was one of the 289 seropositive cohort members. A peripheral blood sample was provided by each donor, and peripheral blood mononuclear cells were used for TCR beta sequencing. Genomic DNA extraction from the blood cell samples was performed with the Qiagen DNeasy Blood Extraction Kit. From the cysteine through the phenylalanine, the CDR3 covers 14 amino acids. The DNA shown is the 42-base CDR3, in frame from base 1. Reading the germline V gene (reference sequence) gives CDR1 WNHNN and CDR2 SYGVQD. The trim is 3 bases for V and 2 bases for J, with a gap of 9 bases between the germline ends. The method behind the library was the immunoSEQ multiplex PCR assay. A mixture of 60 forward primers for TCR Vbeta segments and 13 reverse primers for TCR Jbeta segments was used in the multiplex PCR. A multiplex PCR assay on genomic DNA amplified the CDR3 region of rearranged TCR beta genes. On the Illumina HiSeq System, the amplified TCR beta libraries were sequenced as 87-base-pair reads. The authors processed their data as follows. In a later analysis, about 80 million unique TCR beta chains were counted across the 500 to 850 repertoires, and roughly 11 million of these chains were shared by at least two donors. To remove PCR and sequencing errors, raw reads were error-corrected and collapsed into unique sequences using a nearest-neighbor algorithm that merged closely related sequences. CDR3 sequences were aligned to IMGT reference sequences to assign V, D and J gene segments. For a sequence to be retained, a match of at least six nucleotides to both a V gene segment and a J gene segment was required. Rearrangements were called productive when the CDR3 lacked stop codons and stayed in frame with V and J; all others were non-productive. CDR3 was defined by IMGT convention, running from the second conserved V-encoded cysteine to the conserved J-encoded phenylalanine. The earlier analysis of about 500 of the donors excluded sequences that lacked an unambiguous match to a single V gene segment. An earlier analysis of 587 of the donors classified V segments as functional when productive rearrangements were above 56.7% and as segregating when the standard deviation between donors was above 5%. To diagnose cytomegalovirus status from the catalog of TCR beta chain sequences, a statistical classification framework was built. In a later analysis, V and J genes were assigned by comparing TCR nucleotide sequences against IMGT/GENE-DB human TR gene sequences. In a later analysis, CDR3 sequences and most-parsimonious VDJ recombination scenarios were assigned using the TCRdist pipeline. In a later analysis, every TCR beta chain was defined by the combination of its CDR3 amino acid sequence and its V-gene family, and reads without a unique V-gene family were dropped. In a later analysis, approximately 590 highly shared, low-generation-probability nucleotide sequences were removed to address suspected cross-contamination and a sequencing artifact. For each public chain, a later analysis derived a clonal expansion index from normalized ranks of inferred template counts within each repertoire. In a later analysis, generation probabilities were computed with a VDJ recombination model fitted to out-of-frame rearrangements, and the resulting probabilities were checked against IGoR. Hypergeometric tests were used in a later analysis to score TCR-TCR, TCR-HLA and TCR-CMV co-occurrence, with a repertoire-size bias correction applied to the TCR pairs. To estimate false discovery rates, a later analysis permuted the HLA or CMV assignments 20 times. In a later analysis, co-occurring TCRs were grouped using DBSCAN, with TCRdist sequence similarity added in when clustering inside HLA-allele-positive subsets. Repertoires with fewer than 30,000 or more than 120,000 public chains were left out of co-occurrence clustering, as were about five repertoires with anomalous nucleotide sharing. In TCRdb, the immuneACCESS table is reduced to in-frame sequences with V and J assigned. These tables do not hold every clone; where another copy was compared, an unresolved V gene accounts for under half, and the others remain unexplained. Clone size and V and J calls were adopted from that table, with D and trimming inferred from the DNA. Recorded for this sample are approximately 180,000 clones; roughly 79% of them occurred a single time. Of the sample, approximately 6.3% falls within the top ten clones.

Material: PBMCs. The V and J genes are TRBV10-1 and TRBJ2-3; TRBD2 might be the D gene, on 6 matching bases. The receptor was derived from a man aged 35 to 55 in good health and CMV-seropositive. Here is the DNA: TGCGCCAGCAGTGACTCGGGGGTCACAGATACGCAGTATTTT. This codes for CASSDSGVTDTQYF.